This paragraph covers one T cell receptor beta chain sequence. It has no known antigen specificity. Per-base qualities were not stored, and no clone one base away is much larger. One collaborating source in Seattle enrolled patients while the patients were actively infected and followed the patients over time throughout the course of disease. Collaborating institutions collected whole blood in K2EDTA tubes following their own protocols. For TCRbeta analysis, collaborators shipped samples in one of three forms: frozen whole blood, isolated PBMCs, or DNA extracted from either of those sample types. The sample belongs to a study of blood T cell repertoires in COVID-19 (dated by TCRdb to the early 2020s). Turning to the overall study: Samples from collaborators originated in the United States, Italy and Spain and spanned both the acute and convalescent phases of COVID-19. The prospective study material was composed of cDNA or gDNA derived from T cells, B-cell-depleted T cells, or PBMCs. Deeply sampled blood TCRbeta repertoires from subjects exposed to, actively infected with, or recovered from COVID-19 were included in the dataset. The repertoires were made available in a free public database intended to serve as a resource for research on the immune response to SARS-CoV-2. Samples came from the ongoing ImmuneRACE study (first 160 participants) plus 1,254 subjects from 6 global collaborators. The sample metadata nearly always contained a de-identified subject ID, COVID-19 status, age in years and sex. Where HLA class I and class II types were available, the types were taken from metadata supplied by the sample provider, not from assay-based typing. What the work shows at the level of the full study, not this receptor alone: The amount of clinical and demographic metadata varied by source and participant and was provided uncurated.

TCRbeta CDR3 regions were amplified from genomic DNA using the immunoSEQ Assay, a bias-controlled multiplex PCR. The paper's processing steps were these. The number of nucleated cells in each sample was estimated from the amplification of reference gene primers within the assay. To quantify the absolute abundance of each unique TCRbeta CDR3 rearrangement, sequence reads were collapsed and filtered. Productive Simpson clonality was computed per sample as the square root of Simpson's diversity index over productive rearrangements. TCRdb retrieved this table from immuneACCESS and kept in-frame rearrangements only. Not all clones are present; in checked studies, unresolved V genes account for under half, and no reason is known for the remainder. That table is the source of V, J and clone size, and D and trimming were worked out from the DNA. This sample holds hundreds of thousands of clones; around 90% were observed only once. The ten largest clones add up to about a tenth of the sample.

V lost 9 bases and J lost 3 bases, and the count of bases not matched to a germline gene is 3. CDR1 and CDR2 are read off the germline V gene as KGHDR and SFDVKD. The CDR3 holds 13 amino acids from the cysteine to the phenylalanine. The DNA shown is the 39-base CDR3, in frame from base 1. The chain is encoded by TRBV24-1 joined to TRBJ2-3; a stretch of 9 junction bases matches TRBD2. The sequenced sample was peripheral blood. This sequence originates from a woman in her 70s with COVID-19, enrolled during active disease. The nucleotides read TGTGCCACCGAGCGGGAGGCTACAGATACGCAGTATTTT. Translated, it reads CATEREATDTQYF.